The next 12 T cell receptor beta chains were all read from a single sample in a study of T cell responses to AZD1222 COVID-19 vaccine (dated by TCRdb to the early 2020s). The time point label corresponds to: baseline before first vaccination. The library was generated by the immunoSEQ multiplex PCR assay. The table was pulled from immuneACCESS by TCRdb, which kept in-frame rearrangements only. Such tables lose some clones; where checked, under half of the loss comes from unresolved V genes, and the rest has no known cause. In this sample the table shows 150,000 to 200,000 clones, just over 90% of which occur a single time. The ten largest clones capture more than 1.3% of the sample. The sequenced sample was peripheral blood, obtained on day 0 of AZD1222 vaccination. These receptors all come from an adult in good health.

This clone was seen a few times. The chain is built from TRBV5-1 and TRBJ1-4, with TRBD1 as a possible D gene (5 bases). Germline V gene data show CDR1 as SGHRS and CDR2 as YFSETQ. The CDR3 extends over 14 amino acids. V was shortened by 3 bases and J by 0 bases, with 6 bases between the two germline ends. The DNA for the CDR3 is TGCGCCAGCAGCTCGACAGCAACTAATGAAAAACTGTTTTTT. It encodes CASSSTATNEKLFF.

The chain recombines TRBV10-2 with TRBJ1-2; 10 nucleotides agree with TRBD1. CDR3 length: 15 residues. Germline CDR1 and CDR2: WSHSY and SAAADI. The V gene end was trimmed by 5 bases and the J gene end by 4 bases; junction bases not matched to a gene: 7. CDR3 region: CASSPRTGGLYGYTF. The CDR3, as DNA: TGCGCCAGCAGTCCTAGGACAGGGGGACTCTATGGCTACACCTTC.

The chain is built from TRBV28 and TRBJ1-2; tentative D call: TRBD1 (6 bases). The germline CDR1 and CDR2 sequences are MDHEN and SYDVKM. V gave up 6 bases and J gave up 0 bases, with 20 bases separating them. CDR3 length: 17 residues. The CDR3 loop reads CASRLHSNREANYGYTF. CDR3 nucleotides: TGTGCCAGCAGGCTCCACTCTAACAGGGAAGCTAACTATGGCTACACCTTC.

The rearrangement joins TRBV11-2 to TRBJ1-5; 8 nucleotides match TRBD1. CDR1 and CDR2 (germline): SGHAT, FQNNGV. This CDR3 has 14 amino acids. V shed 5 bases, J shed 5 bases, and the junction held 5 bases outside the gene matches. The CDR3 loop is CASSANRGYQPQHF. CDR3 nucleotide sequence: TGTGCCAGCAGCGCAAACAGGGGGTATCAGCCCCAGCATTTT. Full variable domain (rest looked up from reference TRBV11-2 and TRBJ1-5): EAGVAQSPRYKIIEKRQSVAFWCNPISGHATLYWYQQILGQGPKLLIQFQNNGVVDDSQLPKDRFSAERLKGVDSTLKIQPAKLEDSAVYLCASSANRGYQPQHFGDGTRLSIL.

The V call is TRBV18, the J call TRBJ2-5; 9 bases are a match to TRBD1. This CDR3 contains 18 residues. Per germline, CDR1 KGHSH and CDR2 LQKENI. V was clipped by 2 bases and J by 2 bases; unmatched bases: 12. The DNA of the CDR3 is TGTGCCAGCTCACCAGCGGACAGGGGAGTCGTAGGGCAAGAGACCCAGTACTTC. Its translation is CASSPADRGVVGQETQYF.

The CDR3 loop is CASSLNSAQNVPDTQYF. CDR3 bases: TGTGCCAGCTCACTTAATTCTGCGCAGAACGTGCCAGATACGCAGTATTTT. The chain uses TRBV18 and TRBJ2-3; D remains unclear. Per germline, CDR1 KGHSH and CDR2 LQKENI. V was shortened by 4 bases and J by 4 bases, with 21 bases between the two germline ends. This CDR3 is 17 amino acids long.

This clone was seen once. Other DNA sequences in this sample translate to the same CDR3. The chain joins TRBV18 to TRBJ2-3, with D hard to call. The CDR3 is made up of 13 amino acids. The germline gives CDR1 KGHSH, CDR2 LQKENI. Trimming stripped 2 bases from V and 2 bases from J, with 5 bases between. CDR3 in DNA: TGTGCCAGCTCACCAGGGTCCACAGATACGCAGTATTTT. Protein sequence: CASSPGSTDTQYF. The whole variable domain, filled in from reference TRBV18 and TRBJ2-3, reads NAGVMQNPRHLVRRRGQEARLRCSPMKGHSHVYWYRQLPEEGLKFMVYLQKENIIDESGMPKERFSAEFPKEGPSILRIQQVVRGDSAAYFCASSPGSTDTQYFGPGTRLTVL.

The chain is built from TRBV11-3 and TRBJ1-1; TRBD1 agrees at 11 bases. From germline, CDR1 is SGHNT and CDR2 YENEEA. The CDR3 has 16 residues. With 5 bases clipped from V and 1 base from J, the junction kept 6 bases outside the gene matches. The CDR3 loop is CASSRRTGGGNTEAFF. CDR3 coding DNA: TGTGCCAGCAGCCGACGGACAGGGGGCGGGAACACTGAAGCTTTCTTT. Full variable domain (remainder filled in from reference TRBV11-3 and TRBJ1-1): EAGVVQSPRYKIIEKKQPVAFWCNPISGHNTLYWYLQNLGQGPELLIRYENEEAVDDSQLPKDRFSAERLKGVDSTLKIQPAELGDSAVYLCASSRRTGGGNTEAFFGQGTRLTVV.

V is TRBV18 and J is TRBJ1-5; TRBD1 aligns across 7 bases. Trimming took 5 bases from V and 6 from J; bases not matched to a gene: 7. The V gene's germline CDR1 is KGHSH and CDR2 LQKENI. CDR3 size: 14 residues. This CDR3 reads CASSDRDWSQPQHF. CDR3 nucleotides: TGTGCCAGCTCAGACAGGGACTGGAGTCAGCCCCAGCATTTT.

The chain carries TRBV2 and TRBJ1-1; D uncertain. The CDR3 has 13 amino acids. The V end lost 3 bases, the J end lost 1 base, and 6 bases lay between the germline ends. Germline CDR1 and CDR2: SNHLY and FYNNEI. The CDR3 region has the DNA TGTGCCAGCAGTGAGGAAGGGAACACTGAAGCTTTCTTT. Translation gives CASSEEGNTEAFF.

This chain joins TRBV6-5 and TRBJ2-3, with 12 bases aligning to TRBD2. CDR1 and CDR2 from the germline V gene are MNHEY and SVGAGI. There are 15 residues in the CDR3. Trimming removed 7 bases from V and 2 bases from J; junction bases left unmatched: 4. CDR3 DNA sequence: TGTGCCAGCAATAGACTAGCGGGAGACACAGATACGCAGTATTTT. Its protein product is CASNRLAGDTDTQYF.

J is TRBJ1-1 and V is TRBV4-2; TRBD1 matches at 8 bases. The germline gives CDR1 LGHNA, CDR2 YNFKEQ. This CDR3 has 17 amino acids. The junction had 11 bases not matched to a gene; V was cut back by 0 bases and J by 5 bases. CDR3 protein: CASSQDNTGRQGTEAFF. As DNA, the CDR3 is TGTGCCAGCAGCCAAGATAATACCGGGAGACAGGGGACTGAAGCTTTCTTT.